The present TCR beta chain was sequenced within a study of T-cell reconstitution after alpha-beta-depleted transplantation in children. Study-level findings and limits: By about two months after transplant, alpha-beta T cells reportedly arose from several hundred graft clones that had expanded. The authors attributed T-cell counts and diversity one year after transplant mostly to newly produced T cells. Several patients had high TCRbeta diversity at day 60; it came from surviving recipient T cells and thymic progenitors.

This sample's TCRbeta library carried unique molecular identifier barcodes. In TCRdb, the PCR reads were re-called with MiXCR into one record per CDR3 protein. Here the sample spans about 77,000 distinct CDR3 sequences, approximately 18% being singletons. CDR3 length: 18 residues. The germline gives CDR1 SGHRS, CDR2 YFSETQ. The V gene end was trimmed by 4 bases and the J gene end by 4 bases; junction bases not matched to a gene: 16. In its sample, this clonotype was seen a few times. As yet, its antigen is unknown. The sequence came from a male patient between 2 and 9 years old who had a stem cell transplant for acute lymphoblastic leukemia, so the T cells may come from the graft donor. The specimen was PBMCs, mostly from graft donor cells, collected 360 days after TCRalphabeta/CD19-depleted stem cell transplant. The chain is built from TRBV5-1 and TRBJ2-7; 11 bases match TRBD2. In DNA form, the CDR3 reads TGCGCCAGCAGCCCTTGGACCCTCTTAGCGGGAGGGTATTACGAGCAGTACTTC. This translates into CASSPWTLLAGGYYEQYF.